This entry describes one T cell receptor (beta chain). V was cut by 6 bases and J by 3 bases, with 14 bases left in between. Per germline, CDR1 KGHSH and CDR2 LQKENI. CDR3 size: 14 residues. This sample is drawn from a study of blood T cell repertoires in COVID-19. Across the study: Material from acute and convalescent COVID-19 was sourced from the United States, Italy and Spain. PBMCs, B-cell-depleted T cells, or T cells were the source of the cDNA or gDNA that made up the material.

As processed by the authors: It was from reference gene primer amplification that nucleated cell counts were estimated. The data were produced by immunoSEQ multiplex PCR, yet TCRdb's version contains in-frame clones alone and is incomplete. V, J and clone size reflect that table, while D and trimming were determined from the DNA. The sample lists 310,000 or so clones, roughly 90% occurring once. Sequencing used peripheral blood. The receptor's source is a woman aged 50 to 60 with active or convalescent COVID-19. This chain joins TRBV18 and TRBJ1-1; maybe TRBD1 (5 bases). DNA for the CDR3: TGTGCCAGCTCTCAACAGCCGGGGGACACTGAAGCTTTCTTT. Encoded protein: CASSQQPGDTEAFF.